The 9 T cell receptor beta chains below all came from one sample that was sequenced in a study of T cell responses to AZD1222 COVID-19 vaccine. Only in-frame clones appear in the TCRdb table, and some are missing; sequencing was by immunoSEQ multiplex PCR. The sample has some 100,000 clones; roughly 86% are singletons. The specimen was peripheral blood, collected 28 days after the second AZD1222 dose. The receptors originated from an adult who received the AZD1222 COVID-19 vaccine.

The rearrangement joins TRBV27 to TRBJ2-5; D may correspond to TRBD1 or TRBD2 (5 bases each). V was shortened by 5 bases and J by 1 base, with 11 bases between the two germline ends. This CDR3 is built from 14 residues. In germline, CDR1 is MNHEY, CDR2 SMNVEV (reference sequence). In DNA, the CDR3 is TGTGCCAGCAGTCCAGGGACGATCCAAGAGACCCAGTACTTC. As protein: CASSPGTIQETQYF.

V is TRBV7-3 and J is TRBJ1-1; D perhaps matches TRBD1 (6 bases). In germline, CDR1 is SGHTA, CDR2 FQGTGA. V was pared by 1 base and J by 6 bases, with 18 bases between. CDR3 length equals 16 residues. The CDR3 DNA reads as TGTGCCAGCAGCTTAAGGGGGGGCGACCCGCCACCTGAAGCTTTCTTT. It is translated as CASSLRGGDPPPEAFF.

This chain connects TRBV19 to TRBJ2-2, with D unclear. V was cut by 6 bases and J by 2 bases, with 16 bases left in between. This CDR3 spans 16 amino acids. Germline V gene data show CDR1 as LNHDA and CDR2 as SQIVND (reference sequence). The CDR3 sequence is CASSPGPALNTGELFF. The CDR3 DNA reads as TGTGCCAGTAGCCCGGGTCCGGCTTTAAACACCGGGGAGCTGTTTTTT.

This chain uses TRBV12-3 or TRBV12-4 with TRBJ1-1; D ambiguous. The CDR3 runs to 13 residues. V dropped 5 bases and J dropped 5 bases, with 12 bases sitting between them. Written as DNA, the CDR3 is TGTGCCAGCAGTAACGAAGGGTGGACTGAAGCTTTCTTT. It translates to CASSNEGWTEAFF.

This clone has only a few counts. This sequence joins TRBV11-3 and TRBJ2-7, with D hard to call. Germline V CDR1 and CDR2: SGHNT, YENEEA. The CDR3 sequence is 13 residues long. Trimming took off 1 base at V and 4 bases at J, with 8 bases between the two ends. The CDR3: CASSLGANYEQYF. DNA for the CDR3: TGTGCCAGCAGCTTAGGCGCAAATTACGAGCAGTACTTC.

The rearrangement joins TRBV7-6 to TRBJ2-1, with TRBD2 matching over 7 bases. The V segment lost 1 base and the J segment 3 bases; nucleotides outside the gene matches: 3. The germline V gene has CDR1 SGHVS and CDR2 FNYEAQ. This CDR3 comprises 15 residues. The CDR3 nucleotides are TGTGCCAGCAGCTTAGGCGGGAGCCACTACAATGAGCAGTTCTTC. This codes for CASSLGGSHYNEQFF.

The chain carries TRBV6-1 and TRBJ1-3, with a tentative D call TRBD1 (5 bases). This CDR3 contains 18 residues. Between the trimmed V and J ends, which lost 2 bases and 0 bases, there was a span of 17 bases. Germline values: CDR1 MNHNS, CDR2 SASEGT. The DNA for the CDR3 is TGTGCCAGCAGTGAATGGGCAGGGATGGGAACCTCTGGAAACACCATATATTTT. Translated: CASSEWAGMGTSGNTIYF.

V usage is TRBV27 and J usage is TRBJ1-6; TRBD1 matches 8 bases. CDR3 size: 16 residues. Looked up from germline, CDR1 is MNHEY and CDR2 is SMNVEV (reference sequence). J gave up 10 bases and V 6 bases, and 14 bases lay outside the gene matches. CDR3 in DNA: TGTGCCAGCAGACTAAACCGGGACAGGAGGGGGTCACCCCTCCACTTT. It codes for CASRLNRDRRGSPLHF.

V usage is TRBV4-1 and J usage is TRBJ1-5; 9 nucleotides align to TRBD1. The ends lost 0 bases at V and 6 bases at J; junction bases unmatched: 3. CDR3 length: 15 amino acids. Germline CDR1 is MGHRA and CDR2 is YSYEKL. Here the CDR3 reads CASSQDQTGGQPQHF. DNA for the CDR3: TGCGCCAGCAGCCAAGATCAGACAGGGGGTCAGCCCCAGCATTTT.